The 3 T cell receptor beta chains given below trace back to one sample, sequenced in a study of T cells in Graves' hyperthyroidism and ophthalmopathy. There were TCR beta CDR3 regions amplified from RNA transcripts. TCR CDR3 underwent first-round RT-PCR with the HTBI primer set. TCRdb re-analysed the multiplex PCR reads in MiXCR, keeping a single row per CDR3 protein. The table includes 350,000 to 450,000 distinct CDR3 sequences, over 12% detected once. The sample taken for sequencing was blood. The source is a man between 45 and 60 years old with Graves' ophthalmopathy.

This clonotype was observed a handful of times. This chain uses TRBV4-1 with TRBJ1-5; TRBD1 is a possible D gene (6 bases). The germline V gene has CDR1 MGHRA and CDR2 YSYEKL. The CDR3 contains 15 residues. Trimming stripped 2 bases from V and 2 bases from J, with 10 bases between. CDR3 in amino acids: CASSQTPGGNQPQHF. The CDR3 DNA is TGCGCCAGCAGCCAAACCCCAGGGGGCAATCAGCCCCAGCATTTT.

The chain carries TRBV28 and TRBJ2-7; D is possibly TRBD1 (6 bases). The CDR3 consists of 12 residues. Per the germline V gene, CDR1 is MDHEN and CDR2 is SYDVKM. Between the trimmed V and J ends, which lost 8 bases and 3 bases, there was a span of 11 bases. CDR3 residues: CASRDIIYEQYF. The CDR3, as DNA: TGTGCCAGCCGGGACATAATCTACGAGCAGTACTTC.

The CDR3 reads CASSGWEKISKQFF. DNA for the CDR3: TGTGCCAGCAGTGGGTGGGAAAAGATCAGCAAGCAGTTCTTC. The rearrangement uses TRBV5-6 and TRBJ2-1, with unresolved D. Germline V gene lookup returns CDR1 SGHDT and CDR2 YYEEEE. The CDR3 consists of 14 residues. Trimming shortened V by 5 bases and J by 11 bases, and 20 bases separated the two germline ends.